This TCR beta chain was found in a study of shared clonotypes between healthy human individuals. The CDR3 contains 13 residues. In germline, CDR1 is LNHDA, CDR2 SQIVND (reference sequence). Trimming stripped 7 bases from V and 5 bases from J, with 13 bases between. A deep-level run was used for the assay. Every immunoSEQ plate was one replicate of a subset's evenly spread DNA. This table comes from immunoSEQ multiplex PCR, and its TCRdb copy is limited to in-frame clones, with some not included. The data show roughly 1,100,000 clones, roughly 80% seen once. Specimen: memory CD4+ T cells sorted from blood. This sample's subset: CD45RA-negative fraction. This TCR derives from a young man in good health. This chain joins TRBV19 and TRBJ2-3; D is perhaps TRBD2 (6 bases). The CDR3 sequence is CASMTGVGDTQYF. The CDR3 DNA is TGTGCCAGTATGACGGGGGTAGGAGATACGCAGTATTTT. The complete variable domain, with remaining parts taken from reference TRBV19 and TRBJ2-3, reads DGGITQSPKYLFRKEGQNVTLSCEQNLNHDAMYWYRQDPGQGLRLIYYSQIVNDFQKGDIAEGYSVSREKKESFPLTVTSAQKNPTAFYLCASMTGVGDTQYFGPGTRLTVL.